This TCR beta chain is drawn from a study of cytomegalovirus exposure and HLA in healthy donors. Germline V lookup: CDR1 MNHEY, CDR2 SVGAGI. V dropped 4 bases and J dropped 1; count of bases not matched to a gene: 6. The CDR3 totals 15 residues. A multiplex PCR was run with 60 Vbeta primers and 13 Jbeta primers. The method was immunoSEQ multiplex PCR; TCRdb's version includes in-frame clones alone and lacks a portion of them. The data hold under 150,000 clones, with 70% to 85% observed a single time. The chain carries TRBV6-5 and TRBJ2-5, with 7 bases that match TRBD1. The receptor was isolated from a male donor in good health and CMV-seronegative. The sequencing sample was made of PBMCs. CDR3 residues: CASSSSGTVQETQYF. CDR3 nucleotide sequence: TGTGCCAGCAGTTCTTCCGGGACAGTCCAAGAGACCCAGTACTTC.